This TCR beta chain was identified in a study of cytomegalovirus exposure and HLA in healthy donors. This CDR3 spans 15 amino acids. V dropped 5 bases and J dropped 4; count of bases not matched to a gene: 7. Looked up from germline, CDR1 is SEHNR and CDR2 is FQNEAQ (reference sequence). Study-wide results and caveats: Common viral pathogens were later found to be apparently linked to several of the most significant clusters. Later analysis associated a missense DCLRE1C variant with TCR beta V- and J-gene trimming.

On this clone itself: The antigen remains undetermined.

Use of 60 Vbeta and 13 Jbeta primers characterized the PCR. The repertoire was sequenced with immunoSEQ multiplex PCR; TCRdb's copy has only in-frame clones and lacks some. The sample includes around 94,000 clones, around 78% of them seen just once. Sequencing input: PBMCs. The chain is built from TRBV7-9 and TRBJ1-3; 8 bases match TRBD1. This receptor was taken from a man aged 40-50 years in good health and CMV-seronegative. For the CDR3, the DNA is TGTGCCAGCAGCATGGGACAGGCGGGGGGAAACACCATATATTTT. Its translation: CASSMGQAGGNTIYF.